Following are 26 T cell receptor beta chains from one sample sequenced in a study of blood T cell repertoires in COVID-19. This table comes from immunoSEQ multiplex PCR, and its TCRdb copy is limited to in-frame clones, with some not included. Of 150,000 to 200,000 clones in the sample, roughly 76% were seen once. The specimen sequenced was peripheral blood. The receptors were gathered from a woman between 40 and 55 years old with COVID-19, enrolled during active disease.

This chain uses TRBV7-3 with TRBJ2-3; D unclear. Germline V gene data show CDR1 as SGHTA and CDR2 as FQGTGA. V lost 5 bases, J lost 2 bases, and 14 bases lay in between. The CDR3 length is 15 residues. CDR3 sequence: CASSKSGGLTDTQYF. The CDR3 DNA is TGTGCCAGCAGCAAAAGTGGCGGCCTCACAGATACGCAGTATTTT.

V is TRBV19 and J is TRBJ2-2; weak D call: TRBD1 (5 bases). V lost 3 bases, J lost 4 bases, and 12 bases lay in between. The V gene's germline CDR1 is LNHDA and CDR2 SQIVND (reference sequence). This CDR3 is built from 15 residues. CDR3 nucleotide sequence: TGTGCCAGTAGTATCGGACATACCGCCACCGGGGAGCTGTTTTTT. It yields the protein CASSIGHTATGELFF.

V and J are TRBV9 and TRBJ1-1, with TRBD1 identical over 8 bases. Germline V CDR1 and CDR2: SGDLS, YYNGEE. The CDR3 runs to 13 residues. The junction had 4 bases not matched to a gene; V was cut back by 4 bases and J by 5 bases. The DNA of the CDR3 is TGTGCCAGCAGCTTCGACAGGGGAACTGAAGCTTTCTTT. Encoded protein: CASSFDRGTEAFF.

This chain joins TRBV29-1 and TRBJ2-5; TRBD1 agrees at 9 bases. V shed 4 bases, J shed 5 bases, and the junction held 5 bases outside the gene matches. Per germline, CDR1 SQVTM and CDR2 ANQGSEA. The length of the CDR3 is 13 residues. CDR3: CSVVGQGLETQYF. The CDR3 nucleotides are TGCAGCGTTGTGGGACAGGGCCTTGAGACCCAGTACTTC.

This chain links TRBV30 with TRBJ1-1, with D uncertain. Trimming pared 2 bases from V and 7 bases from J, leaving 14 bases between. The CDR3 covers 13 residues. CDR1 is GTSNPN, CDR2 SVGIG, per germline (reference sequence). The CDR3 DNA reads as TGTGCCTGGAGTAACATTGAGCAGCGTGAAGCTTTCTTT. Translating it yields CAWSNIEQREAFF.

DNA for the CDR3: TGTGCCAGCAGCTTAGATCGCAGCTCTGGAAACACCATATATTTT. It translates to CASSLDRSSGNTIYF. The chain couples TRBV7-9 to TRBJ1-3; the D is unclear. This CDR3 comprises 15 residues. Germline V gene data show CDR1 as SEHNR and CDR2 as FQNEAQ (reference sequence). Trimming pared 1 base from V and 0 bases from J, leaving 7 bases between.

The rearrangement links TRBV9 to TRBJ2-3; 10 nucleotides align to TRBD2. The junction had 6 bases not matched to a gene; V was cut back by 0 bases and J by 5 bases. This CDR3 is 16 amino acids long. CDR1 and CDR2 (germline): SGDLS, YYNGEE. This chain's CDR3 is CASSVGSGGAGDTQYF. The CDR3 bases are TGTGCCAGCAGCGTAGGGAGCGGGGGGGCCGGAGATACGCAGTATTTT.

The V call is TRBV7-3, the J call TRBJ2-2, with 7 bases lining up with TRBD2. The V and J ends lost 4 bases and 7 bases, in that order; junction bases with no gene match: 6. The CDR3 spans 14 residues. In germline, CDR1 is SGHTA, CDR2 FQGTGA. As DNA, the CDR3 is TGTGCCAGCAGCTCAGGACTAGACGACGGGGAGCTGTTTTTT. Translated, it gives CASSSGLDDGELFF.

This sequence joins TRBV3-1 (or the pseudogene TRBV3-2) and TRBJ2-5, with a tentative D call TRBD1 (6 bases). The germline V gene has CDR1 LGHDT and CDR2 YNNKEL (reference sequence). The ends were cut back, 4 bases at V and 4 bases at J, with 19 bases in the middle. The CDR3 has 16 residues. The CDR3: CASSRSPTGTPETQYF. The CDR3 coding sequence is TGTGCCAGCAGCCGTTCACCGACCGGGACACCAGAGACCCAGTACTTC.

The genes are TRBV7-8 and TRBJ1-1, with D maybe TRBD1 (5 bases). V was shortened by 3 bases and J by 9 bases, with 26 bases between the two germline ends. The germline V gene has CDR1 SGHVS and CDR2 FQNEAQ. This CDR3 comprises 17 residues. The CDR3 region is CASSFPRETGTGVKAFF. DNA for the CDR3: TGTGCCAGCAGCTTCCCACGAGAGACCGGGACTGGTGTAAAAGCTTTCTTT.

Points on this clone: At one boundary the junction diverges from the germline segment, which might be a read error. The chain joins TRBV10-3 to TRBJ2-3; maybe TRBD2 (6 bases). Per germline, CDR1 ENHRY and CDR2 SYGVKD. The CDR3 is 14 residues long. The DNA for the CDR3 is TGTGCCATTAGTGGGTTAGCGGGCACAGATACGCAGTATTTT. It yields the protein CAISGLAGTDTQYF.

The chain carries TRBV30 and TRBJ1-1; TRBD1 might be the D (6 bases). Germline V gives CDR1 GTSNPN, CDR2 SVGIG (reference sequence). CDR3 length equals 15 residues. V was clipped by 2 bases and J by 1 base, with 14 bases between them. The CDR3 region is CAWSFGQPSNTEAFF. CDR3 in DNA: TGTGCCTGGAGTTTCGGACAGCCATCGAACACTGAAGCTTTCTTT.

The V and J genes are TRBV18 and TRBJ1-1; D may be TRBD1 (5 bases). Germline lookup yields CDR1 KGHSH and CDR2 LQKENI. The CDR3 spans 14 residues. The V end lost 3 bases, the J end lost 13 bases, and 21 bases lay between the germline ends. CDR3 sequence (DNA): TGTGCCAGCTCACCCCAGGGCGGGGCAGAGTCGGGTTTCTTT. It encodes CASSPQGGAESGFF.

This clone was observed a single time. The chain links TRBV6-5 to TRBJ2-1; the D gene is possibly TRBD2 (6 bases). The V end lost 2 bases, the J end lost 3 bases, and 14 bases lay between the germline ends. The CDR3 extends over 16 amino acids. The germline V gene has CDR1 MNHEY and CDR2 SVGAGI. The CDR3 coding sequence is TGTGCCAGCAGTTACAGCCCGGGACTCCTCTACAATGAGCAGTTCTTC. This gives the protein CASSYSPGLLYNEQFF.

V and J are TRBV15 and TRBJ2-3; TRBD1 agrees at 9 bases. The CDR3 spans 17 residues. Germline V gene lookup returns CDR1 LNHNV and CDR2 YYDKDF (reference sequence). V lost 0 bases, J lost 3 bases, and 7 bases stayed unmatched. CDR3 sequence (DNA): TGTGCCACCAGCAGAGATTGGAGACAGGGGGGGACAGATACGCAGTATTTT. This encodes CATSRDWRQGGTDTQYF.

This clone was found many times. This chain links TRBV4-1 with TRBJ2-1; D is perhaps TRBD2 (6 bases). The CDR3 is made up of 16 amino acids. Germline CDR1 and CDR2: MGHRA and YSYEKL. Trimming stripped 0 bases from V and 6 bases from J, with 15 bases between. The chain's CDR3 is CASSQEFGGVLNEQFF. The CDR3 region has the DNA TGCGCCAGCAGCCAAGAATTCGGCGGGGTCCTCAATGAGCAGTTCTTC.

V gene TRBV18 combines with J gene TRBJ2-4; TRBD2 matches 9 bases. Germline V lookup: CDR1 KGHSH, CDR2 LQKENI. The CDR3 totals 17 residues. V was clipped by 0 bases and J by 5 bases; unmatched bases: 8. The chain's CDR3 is CASSPPSGRGGQNIQYF. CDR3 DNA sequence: TGTGCCAGCTCACCACCGTCCGGGCGGGGGGGGCAAAACATTCAGTACTTC.

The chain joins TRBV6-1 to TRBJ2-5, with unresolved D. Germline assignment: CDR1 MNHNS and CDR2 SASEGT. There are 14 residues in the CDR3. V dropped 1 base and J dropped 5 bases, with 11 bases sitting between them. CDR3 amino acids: CASSEGWSRETQYF. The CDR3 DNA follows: TGTGCCAGCAGTGAAGGCTGGTCCCGGGAGACCCAGTACTTC.

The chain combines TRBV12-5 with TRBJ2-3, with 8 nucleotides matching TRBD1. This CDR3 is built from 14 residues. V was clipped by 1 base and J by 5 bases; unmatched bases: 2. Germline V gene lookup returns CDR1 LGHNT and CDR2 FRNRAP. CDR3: CASGLGGTGDTQYF. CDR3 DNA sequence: TGTGCTAGTGGTTTGGGGGGGACAGGAGATACGCAGTATTTT.

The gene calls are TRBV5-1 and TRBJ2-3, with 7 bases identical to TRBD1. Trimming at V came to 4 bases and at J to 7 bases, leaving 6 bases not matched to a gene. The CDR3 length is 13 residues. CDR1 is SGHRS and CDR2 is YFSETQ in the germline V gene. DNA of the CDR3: TGCGCCAGCAGCAATCGACAGGGTAATACGCAGTATTTT. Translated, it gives CASSNRQGNTQYF.

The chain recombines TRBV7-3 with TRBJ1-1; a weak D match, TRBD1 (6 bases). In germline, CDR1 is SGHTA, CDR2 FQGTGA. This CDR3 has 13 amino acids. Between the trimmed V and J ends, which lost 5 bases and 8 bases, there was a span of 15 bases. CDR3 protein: CASSRSRTGEAFF. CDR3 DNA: TGTGCCAGCAGCCGATCCCGTACAGGGGAAGCTTTCTTT.

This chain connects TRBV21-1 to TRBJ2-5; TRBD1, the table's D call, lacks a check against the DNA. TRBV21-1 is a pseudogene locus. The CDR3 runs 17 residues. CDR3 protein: CAIAPCPGQGPQETQYF. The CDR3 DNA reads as TGTGCCATCGCCCCGTGCCCGGGACAGGGACCTCAAGAGACCCAGTACTTC.

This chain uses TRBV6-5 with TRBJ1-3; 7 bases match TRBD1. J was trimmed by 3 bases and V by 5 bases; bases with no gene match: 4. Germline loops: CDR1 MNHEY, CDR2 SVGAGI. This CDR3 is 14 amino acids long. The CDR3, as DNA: TGTGCCAGCAGTCTGACAGGGATTGGAAACACCATATATTTT. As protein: CASSLTGIGNTIYF.

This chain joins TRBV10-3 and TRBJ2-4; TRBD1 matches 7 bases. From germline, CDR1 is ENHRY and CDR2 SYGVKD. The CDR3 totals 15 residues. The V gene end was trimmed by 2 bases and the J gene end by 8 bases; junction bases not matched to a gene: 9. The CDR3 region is CAISERAQGVDIQYF. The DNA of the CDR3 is TGTGCCATCAGTGAGAGAGCCCAGGGGGTGGACATTCAGTACTTC.

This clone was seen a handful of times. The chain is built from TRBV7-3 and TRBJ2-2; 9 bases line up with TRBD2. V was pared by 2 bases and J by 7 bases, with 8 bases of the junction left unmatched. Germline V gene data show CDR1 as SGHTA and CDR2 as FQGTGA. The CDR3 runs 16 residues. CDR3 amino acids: CASSLWREGGGGELFF. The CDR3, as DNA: TGTGCCAGCAGCTTATGGCGGGAGGGAGGCGGCGGGGAGCTGTTTTTT.

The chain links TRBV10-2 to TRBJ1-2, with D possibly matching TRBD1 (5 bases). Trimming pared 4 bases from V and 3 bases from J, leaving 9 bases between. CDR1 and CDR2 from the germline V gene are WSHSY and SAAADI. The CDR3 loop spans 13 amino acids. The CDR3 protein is CASSGRGYYGYTF. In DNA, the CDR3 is TGCGCCAGCAGTGGAAGGGGCTACTATGGCTACACCTTC.